A single TCR beta chain is shown here with its context. What it binds is unknown. V was clipped by 3 bases and J by 5 bases, with 20 bases between them. The germline V gene has CDR1 SGHNT and CDR2 YYREEE (reference sequence). This CDR3 is built from 16 residues. This sample was taken from a study of cytomegalovirus exposure and HLA in healthy donors. Study at large: Of the donors genotyped, several hundred in all, 81% fell in the Caucasian-associated ancestry cluster.

Vbeta (60) and Jbeta (13) primers were used in the PCR. Profiling relied on immunoSEQ multiplex PCR, and the TCRdb table lists in-frame clones only, not all of them. Among some 200,000 clones listed, roughly 87% were seen once. Broader study findings: Fewer N-insertions than the roughly 670-donor mean were reportedly shown by an Asian-associated ancestry cluster in a later analysis. V- and J-gene trimming of TCR beta was linked (in a later analysis) to a missense DCLRE1C variant.

When sampled, the donors appeared nominally healthy, though they likely had unrecorded immune exposures. The chain has TRBV5-4 and TRBJ2-5; tentative D call: TRBD2 (6 bases). This sequence originates from a girl less than two years old in good health and CMV-seronegative. Sequenced input: PBMCs. The CDR3 DNA reads as TGTGCCAGCAGCTCCCCCCCTCGGGGCGGGGCGGAGACCCAGTACTTC. This gives the protein CASSSPPRGGAETQYF.